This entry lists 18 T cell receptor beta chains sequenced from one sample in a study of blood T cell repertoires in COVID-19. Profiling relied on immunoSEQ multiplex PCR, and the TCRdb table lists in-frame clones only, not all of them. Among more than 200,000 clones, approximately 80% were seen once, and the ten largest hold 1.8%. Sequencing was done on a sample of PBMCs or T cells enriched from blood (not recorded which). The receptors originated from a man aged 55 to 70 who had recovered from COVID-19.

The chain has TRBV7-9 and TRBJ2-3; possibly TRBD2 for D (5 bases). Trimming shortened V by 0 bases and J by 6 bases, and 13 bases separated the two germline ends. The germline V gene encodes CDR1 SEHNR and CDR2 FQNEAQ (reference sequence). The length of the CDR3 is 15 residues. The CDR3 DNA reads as TGTGCCAGCAGCTTAGCGTGGACTCCCCATGATACGCAGTATTTT. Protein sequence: CASSLAWTPHDTQYF.

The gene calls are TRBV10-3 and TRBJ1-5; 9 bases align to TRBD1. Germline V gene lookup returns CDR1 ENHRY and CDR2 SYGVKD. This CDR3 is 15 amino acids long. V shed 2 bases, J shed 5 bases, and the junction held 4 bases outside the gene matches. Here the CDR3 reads CAISEGGQGYQPQHF. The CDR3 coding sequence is TGTGCCATCAGTGAGGGGGGACAGGGCTATCAGCCCCAGCATTTT.

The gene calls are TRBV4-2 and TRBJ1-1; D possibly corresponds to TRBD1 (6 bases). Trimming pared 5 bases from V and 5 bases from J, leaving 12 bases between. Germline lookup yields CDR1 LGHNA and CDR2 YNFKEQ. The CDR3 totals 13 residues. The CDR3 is CASSWGRGTEAFF. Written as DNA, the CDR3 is TGTGCCAGCAGCTGGGGGCGGGGGACTGAAGCTTTCTTT.

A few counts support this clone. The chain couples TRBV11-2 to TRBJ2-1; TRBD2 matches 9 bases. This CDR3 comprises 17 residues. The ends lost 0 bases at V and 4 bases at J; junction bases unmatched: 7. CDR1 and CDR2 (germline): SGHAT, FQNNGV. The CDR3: CASSLDLAGAIYNEQFF. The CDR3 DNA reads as TGTGCCAGCAGCTTAGATTTAGCGGGGGCCATTTACAATGAGCAGTTCTTC.

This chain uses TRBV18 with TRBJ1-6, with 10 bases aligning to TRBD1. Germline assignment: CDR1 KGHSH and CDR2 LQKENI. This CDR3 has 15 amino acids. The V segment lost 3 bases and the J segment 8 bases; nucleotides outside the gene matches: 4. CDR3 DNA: TGTGCCAGCTCACCGCAGACAGGGGGCTATTCACCCCTCCACTTT. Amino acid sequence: CASSPQTGGYSPLHF.

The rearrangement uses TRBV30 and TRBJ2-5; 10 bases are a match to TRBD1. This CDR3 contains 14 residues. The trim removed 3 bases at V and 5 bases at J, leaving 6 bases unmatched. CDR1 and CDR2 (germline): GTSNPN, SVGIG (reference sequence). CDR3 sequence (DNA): TGTGCCTGGAGCGGGGACAGGGGAGCGGAGACCCAGTACTTC. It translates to CAWSGDRGAETQYF.

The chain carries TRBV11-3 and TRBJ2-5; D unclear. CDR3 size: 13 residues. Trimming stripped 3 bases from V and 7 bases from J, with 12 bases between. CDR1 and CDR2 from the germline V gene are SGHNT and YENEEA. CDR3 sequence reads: CASSFSSTGTQYF. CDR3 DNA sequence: TGTGCCAGCAGCTTCTCCTCCACCGGGACCCAGTACTTC.

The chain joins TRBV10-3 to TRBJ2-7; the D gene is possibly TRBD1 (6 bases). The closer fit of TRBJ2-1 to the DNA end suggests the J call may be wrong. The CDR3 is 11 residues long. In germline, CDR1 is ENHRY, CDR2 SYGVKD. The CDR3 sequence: CAISQGYEQFF. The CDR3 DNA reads TGTGCCATCAGCCAGGGGTACGAGCAGTTCTTC.

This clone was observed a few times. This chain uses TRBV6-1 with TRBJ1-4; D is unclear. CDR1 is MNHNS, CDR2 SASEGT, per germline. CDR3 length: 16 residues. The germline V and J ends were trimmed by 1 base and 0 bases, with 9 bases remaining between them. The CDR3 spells CASSEGVLATNEKLFF. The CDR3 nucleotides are TGTGCCAGCAGTGAAGGAGTGTTGGCAACTAATGAAAAACTGTTTTTT.

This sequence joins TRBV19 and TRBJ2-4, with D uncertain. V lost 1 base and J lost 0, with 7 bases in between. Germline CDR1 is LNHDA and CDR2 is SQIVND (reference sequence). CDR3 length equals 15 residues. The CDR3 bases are TGTGCCAGTAGTATAGTAAGCTTAGCCAAAAACATTCAGTACTTC. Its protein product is CASSIVSLAKNIQYF.

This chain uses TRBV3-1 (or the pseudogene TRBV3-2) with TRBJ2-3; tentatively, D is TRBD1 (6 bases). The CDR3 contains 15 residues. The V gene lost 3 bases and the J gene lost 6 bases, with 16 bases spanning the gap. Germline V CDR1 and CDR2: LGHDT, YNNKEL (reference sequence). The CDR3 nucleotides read TGTGCCAGCAGCCAGGACGTCAGGGGAGCGGATACGCAGTATTTT. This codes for CASSQDVRGADTQYF.

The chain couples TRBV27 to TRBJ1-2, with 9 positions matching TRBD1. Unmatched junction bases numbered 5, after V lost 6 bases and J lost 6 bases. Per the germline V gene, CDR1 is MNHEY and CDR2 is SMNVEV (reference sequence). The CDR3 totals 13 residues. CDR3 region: CASRTTGGDGYTF. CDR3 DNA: TGTGCCAGCAGGACTACAGGGGGCGATGGCTACACCTTC.

The CDR3 coding sequence is TGTGCCAGTAGTATGGGACTAGCGGGGGGAGGAAATACGCAGTATTTT. It codes for CASSMGLAGGGNTQYF. The rearrangement uses TRBV19 and TRBJ2-3; 15 positions agree with TRBD2. This CDR3 region has 16 residues. Germline assignment: CDR1 LNHDA and CDR2 SQIVND (reference sequence). The V segment lost 3 bases and the J segment 7 bases; nucleotides outside the gene matches: 5.

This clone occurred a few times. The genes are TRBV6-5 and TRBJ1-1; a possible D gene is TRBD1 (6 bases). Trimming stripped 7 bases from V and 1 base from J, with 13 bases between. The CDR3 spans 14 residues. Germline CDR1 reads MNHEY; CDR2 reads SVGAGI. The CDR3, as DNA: TGTGCCAGCACCGGGACATCCCCGAACACTGAAGCTTTCTTT. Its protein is CASTGTSPNTEAFF.

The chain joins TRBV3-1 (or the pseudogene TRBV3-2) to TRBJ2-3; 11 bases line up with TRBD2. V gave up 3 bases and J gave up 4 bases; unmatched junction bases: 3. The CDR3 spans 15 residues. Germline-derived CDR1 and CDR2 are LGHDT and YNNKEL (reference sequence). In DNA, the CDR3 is TGTGCCAGCAGCCAGACTAGCGGGGCCCCAGATACGCAGTATTTT. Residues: CASSQTSGAPDTQYF.

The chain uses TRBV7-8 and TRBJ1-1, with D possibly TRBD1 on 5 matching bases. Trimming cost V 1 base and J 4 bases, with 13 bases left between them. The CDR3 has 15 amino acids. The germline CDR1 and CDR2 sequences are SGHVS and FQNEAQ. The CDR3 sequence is CASSLVGGLSTEAFF. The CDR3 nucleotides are TGTGCCAGCAGCTTAGTCGGGGGACTAAGCACTGAAGCTTTCTTT. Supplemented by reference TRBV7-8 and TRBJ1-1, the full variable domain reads GAGVSQSPRYKVAKRGQDVALRCDPISGHVSLFWYQQALGQGPEFLTYFQNEAQLDKSGLPSDRFFAERPEGSVSTLKIQRTQQEDSAVYLCASSLVGGLSTEAFFGQGTRLTVV.

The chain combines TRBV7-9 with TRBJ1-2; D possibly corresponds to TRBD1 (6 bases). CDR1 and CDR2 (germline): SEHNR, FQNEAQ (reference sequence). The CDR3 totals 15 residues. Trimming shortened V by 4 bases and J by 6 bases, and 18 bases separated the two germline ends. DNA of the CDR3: TGTGCCAGCAGCTCCAGCTGGGGGCAAAACGATGGCTACACCTTC. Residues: CASSSSWGQNDGYTF.

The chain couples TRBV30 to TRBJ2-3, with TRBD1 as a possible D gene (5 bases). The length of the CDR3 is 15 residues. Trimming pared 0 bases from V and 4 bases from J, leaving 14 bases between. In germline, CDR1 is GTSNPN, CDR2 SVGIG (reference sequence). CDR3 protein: CAWSVGAHSADTQYF. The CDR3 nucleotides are TGTGCCTGGAGTGTAGGGGCTCATTCAGCAGATACGCAGTATTTT. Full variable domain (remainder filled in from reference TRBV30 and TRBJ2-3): SQTIHQWPATLVQPVGSPLSLECTVEGTSNPNLYWYRQAAGRGLQLLFYSVGIGQISSEVPQNLSASRPQDRQFILSSKKLLLSDSGFYLCAWSVGAHSADTQYFGPGTRLTVL.